This T cell receptor beta chain was profiled in a study of response to subunit inactivated influenza vaccine. General study findings and limits: After each seasonal influenza vaccination, few new T cells are recruited, the authors suggested.

TCRdb re-called the RT-PCR reads with MiXCR, one entry per CDR3 protein. Here the sample spans around 530,000 distinct CDR3 sequences, 16% being singletons. The sample holds a few counts of this clonotype. Its target is not known. Germline V gene sequence: CDR1 MDHEN, CDR2 SYDVKM. This CDR3 has 16 amino acids. Trimming shortened V by 2 bases and J by 6 bases, and 17 bases separated the two germline ends. This chain uses TRBV28 with TRBJ2-1; a weak D match, TRBD2 (5 bases). The sequencing used CD4+ T cells sorted from PBMCs, collected around 25 months after vaccination. This TCR came from a man between 50 and 69 years old who received an inactivated influenza vaccine. CDR3 sequence: CASSLGSGGPGNEQFF. The CDR3 nucleotides read TGTGCCAGCAGTTTAGGAAGCGGCGGGCCAGGCAATGAGCAGTTCTTC.